A single TCR beta chain is shown here with its context. Naive CD8 cells lacked CD45RO and underwent positive selection for CCR7, leaving out terminally differentiated effector memory CD45RA+ cells. The data were taken from a study of shared clonotypes between healthy human individuals. Turning to the study itself: Per donor, three plates held CD4 naive cells, three held CD4 memory, two held CD8 naive and one held CD8 memory.

The junction had 9 bases not matched to a gene; V was cut back by 4 bases and J by 4 bases. This CDR3 spans 16 amino acids. Germline CDR1 MNHNS, CDR2 SASEGT. Sequencing was performed with immunoSEQ multiplex PCR; in TCRdb, only in-frame clones are kept and a portion is missing. The data show 450,000 to 700,000 clones, roughly 95% seen once. The chain joins TRBV6-1 to TRBJ2-3; 9 positions match TRBD2. Material for sequencing was naive CD8+ T cells sorted from blood. The source of this sequence is a woman in her thirties in good health. The CDR3 spells CASSGLAGEGADTQYF. The CDR3 DNA reads TGTGCCAGCAGTGGATTAGCGGGAGAGGGGGCAGATACGCAGTATTTT.